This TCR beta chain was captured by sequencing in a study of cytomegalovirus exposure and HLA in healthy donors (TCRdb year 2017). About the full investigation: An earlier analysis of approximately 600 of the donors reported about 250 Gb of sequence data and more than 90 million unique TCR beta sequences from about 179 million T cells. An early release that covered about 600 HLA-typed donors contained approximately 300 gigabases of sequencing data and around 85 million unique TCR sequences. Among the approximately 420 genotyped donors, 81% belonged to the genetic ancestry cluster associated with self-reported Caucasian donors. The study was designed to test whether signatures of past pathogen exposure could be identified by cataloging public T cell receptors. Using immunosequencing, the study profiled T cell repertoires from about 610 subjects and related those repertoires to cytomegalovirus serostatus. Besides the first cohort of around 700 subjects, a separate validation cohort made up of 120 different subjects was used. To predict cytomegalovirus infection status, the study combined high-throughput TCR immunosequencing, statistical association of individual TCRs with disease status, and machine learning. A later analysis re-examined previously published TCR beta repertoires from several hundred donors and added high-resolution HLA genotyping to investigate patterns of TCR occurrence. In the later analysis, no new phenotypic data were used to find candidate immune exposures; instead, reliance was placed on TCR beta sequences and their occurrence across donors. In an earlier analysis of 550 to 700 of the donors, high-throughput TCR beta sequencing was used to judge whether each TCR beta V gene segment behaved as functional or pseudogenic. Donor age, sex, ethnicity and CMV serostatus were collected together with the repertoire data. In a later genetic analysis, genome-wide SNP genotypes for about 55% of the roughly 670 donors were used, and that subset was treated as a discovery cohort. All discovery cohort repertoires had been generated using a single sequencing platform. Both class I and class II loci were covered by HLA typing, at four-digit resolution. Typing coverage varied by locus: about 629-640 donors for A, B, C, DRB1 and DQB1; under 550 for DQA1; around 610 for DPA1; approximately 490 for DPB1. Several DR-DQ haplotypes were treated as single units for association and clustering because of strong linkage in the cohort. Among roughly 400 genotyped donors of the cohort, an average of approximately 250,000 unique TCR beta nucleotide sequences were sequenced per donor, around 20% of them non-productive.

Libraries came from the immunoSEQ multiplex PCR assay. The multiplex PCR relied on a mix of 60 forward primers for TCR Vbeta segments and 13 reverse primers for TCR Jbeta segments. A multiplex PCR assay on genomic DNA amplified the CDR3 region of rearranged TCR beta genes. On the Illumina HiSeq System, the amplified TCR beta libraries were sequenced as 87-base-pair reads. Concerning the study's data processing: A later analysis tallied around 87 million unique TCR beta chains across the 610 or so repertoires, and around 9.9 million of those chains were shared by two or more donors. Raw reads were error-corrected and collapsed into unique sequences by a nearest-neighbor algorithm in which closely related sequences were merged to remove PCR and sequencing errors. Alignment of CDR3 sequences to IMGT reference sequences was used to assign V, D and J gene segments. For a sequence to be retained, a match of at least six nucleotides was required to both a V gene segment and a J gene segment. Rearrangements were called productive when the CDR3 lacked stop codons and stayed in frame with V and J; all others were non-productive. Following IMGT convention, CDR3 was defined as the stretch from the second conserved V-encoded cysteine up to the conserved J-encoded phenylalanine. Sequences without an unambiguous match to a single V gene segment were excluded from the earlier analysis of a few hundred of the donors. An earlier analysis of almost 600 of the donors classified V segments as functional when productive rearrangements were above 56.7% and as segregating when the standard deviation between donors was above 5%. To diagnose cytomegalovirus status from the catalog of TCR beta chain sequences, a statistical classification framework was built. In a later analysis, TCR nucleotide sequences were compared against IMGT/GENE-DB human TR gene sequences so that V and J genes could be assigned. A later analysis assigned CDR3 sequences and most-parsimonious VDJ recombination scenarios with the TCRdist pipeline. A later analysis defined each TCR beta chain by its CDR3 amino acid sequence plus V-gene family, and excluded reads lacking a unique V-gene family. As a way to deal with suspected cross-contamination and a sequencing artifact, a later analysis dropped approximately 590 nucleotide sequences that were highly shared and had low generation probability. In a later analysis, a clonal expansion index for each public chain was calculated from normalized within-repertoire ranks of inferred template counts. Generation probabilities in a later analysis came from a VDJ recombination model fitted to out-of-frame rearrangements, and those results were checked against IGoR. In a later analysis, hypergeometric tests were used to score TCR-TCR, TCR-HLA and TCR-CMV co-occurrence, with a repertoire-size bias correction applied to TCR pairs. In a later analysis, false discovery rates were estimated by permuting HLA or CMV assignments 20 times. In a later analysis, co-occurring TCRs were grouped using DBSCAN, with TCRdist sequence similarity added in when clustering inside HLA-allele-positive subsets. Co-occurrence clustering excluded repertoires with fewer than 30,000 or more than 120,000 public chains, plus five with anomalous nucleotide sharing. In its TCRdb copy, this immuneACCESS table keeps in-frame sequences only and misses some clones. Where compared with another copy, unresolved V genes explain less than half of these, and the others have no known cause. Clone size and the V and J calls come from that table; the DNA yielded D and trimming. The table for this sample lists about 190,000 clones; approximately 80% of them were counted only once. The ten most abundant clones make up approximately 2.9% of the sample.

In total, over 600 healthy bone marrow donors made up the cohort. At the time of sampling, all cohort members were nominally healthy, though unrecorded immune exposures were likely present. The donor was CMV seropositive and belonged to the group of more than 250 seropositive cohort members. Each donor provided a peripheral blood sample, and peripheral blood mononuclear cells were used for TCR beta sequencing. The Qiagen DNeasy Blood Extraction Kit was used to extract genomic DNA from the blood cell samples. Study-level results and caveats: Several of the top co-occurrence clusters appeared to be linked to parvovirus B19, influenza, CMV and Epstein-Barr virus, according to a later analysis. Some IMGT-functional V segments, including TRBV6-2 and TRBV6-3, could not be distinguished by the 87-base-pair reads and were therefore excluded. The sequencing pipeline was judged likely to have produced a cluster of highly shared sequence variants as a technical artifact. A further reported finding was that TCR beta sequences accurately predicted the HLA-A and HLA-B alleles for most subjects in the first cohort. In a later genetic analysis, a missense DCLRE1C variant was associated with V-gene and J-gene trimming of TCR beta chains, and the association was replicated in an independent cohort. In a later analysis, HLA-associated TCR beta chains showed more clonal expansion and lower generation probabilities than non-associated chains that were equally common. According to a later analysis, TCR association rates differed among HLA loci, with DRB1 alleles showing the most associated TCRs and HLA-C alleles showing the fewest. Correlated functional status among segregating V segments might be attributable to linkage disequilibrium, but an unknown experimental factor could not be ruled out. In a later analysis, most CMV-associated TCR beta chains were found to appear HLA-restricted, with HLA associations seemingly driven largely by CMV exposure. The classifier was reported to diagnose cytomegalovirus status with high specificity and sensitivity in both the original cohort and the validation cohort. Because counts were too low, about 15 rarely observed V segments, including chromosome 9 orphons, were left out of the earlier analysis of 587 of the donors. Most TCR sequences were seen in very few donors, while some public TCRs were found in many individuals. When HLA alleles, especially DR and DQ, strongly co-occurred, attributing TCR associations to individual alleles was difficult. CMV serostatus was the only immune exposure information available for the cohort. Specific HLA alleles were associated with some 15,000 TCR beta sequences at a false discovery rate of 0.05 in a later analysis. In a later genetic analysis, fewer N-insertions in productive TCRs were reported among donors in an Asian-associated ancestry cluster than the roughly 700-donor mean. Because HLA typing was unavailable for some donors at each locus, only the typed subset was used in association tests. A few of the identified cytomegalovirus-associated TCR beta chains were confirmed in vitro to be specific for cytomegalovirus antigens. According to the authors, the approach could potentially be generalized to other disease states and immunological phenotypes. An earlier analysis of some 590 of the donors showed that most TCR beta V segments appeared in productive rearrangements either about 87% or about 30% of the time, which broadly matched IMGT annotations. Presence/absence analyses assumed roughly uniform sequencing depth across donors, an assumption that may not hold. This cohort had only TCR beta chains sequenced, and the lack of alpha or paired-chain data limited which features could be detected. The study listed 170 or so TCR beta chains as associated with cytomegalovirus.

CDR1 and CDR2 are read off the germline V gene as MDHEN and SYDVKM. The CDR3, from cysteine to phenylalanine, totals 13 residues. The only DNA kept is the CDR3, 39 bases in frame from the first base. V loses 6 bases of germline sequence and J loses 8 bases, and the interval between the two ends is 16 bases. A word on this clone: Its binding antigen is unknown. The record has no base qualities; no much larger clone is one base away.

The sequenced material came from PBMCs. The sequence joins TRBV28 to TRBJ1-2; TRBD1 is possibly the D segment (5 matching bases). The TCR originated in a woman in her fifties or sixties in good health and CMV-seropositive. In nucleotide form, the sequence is TGTGCCAGCAGGGGGCCCCTGGGGGGAGGCTACACCTTC. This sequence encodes CASRGPLGGGYTF.